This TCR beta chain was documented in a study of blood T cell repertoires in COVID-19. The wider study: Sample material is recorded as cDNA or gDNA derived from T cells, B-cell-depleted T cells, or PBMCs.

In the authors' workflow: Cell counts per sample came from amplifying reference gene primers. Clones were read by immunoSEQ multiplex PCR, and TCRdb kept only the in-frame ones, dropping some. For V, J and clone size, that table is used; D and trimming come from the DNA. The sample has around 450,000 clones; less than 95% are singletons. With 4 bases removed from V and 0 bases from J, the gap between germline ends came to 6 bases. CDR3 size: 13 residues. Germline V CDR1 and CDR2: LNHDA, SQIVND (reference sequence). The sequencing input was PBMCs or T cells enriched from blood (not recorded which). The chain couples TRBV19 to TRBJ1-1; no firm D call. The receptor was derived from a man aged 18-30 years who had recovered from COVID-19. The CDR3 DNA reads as TGTGCCAGTAGTAACAGCCTGAACACTGAAGCTTTCTTT. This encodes CASSNSLNTEAFF. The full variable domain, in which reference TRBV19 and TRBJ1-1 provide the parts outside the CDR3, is DGGITQSPKYLFRKEGQNVTLSCEQNLNHDAMYWYRQDPGQGLRLIYYSQIVNDFQKGDIAEGYSVSREKKESFPLTVTSAQKNPTAFYLCASSNSLNTEAFFGQGTRLTVV.